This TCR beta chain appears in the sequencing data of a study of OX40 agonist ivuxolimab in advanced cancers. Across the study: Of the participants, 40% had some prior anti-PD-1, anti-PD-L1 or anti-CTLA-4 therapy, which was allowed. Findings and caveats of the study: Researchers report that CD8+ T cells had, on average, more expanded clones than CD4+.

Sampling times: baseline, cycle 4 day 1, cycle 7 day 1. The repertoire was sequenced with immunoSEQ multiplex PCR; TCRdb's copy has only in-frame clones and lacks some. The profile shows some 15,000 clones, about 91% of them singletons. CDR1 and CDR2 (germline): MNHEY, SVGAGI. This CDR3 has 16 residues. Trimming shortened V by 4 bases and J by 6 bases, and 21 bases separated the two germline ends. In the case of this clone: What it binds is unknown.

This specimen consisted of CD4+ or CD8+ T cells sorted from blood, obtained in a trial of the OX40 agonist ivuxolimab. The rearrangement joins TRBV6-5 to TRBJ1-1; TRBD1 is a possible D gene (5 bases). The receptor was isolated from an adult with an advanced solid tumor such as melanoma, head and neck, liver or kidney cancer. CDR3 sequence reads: CASSLQRYDVGAEAFF. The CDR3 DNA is TGTGCCAGCAGTTTACAAAGATACGACGTAGGGGCTGAAGCTTTCTTT.